Listed below are T cell receptor beta chains from one sample, sequenced in a study of early T cells in non-severe SARS-CoV-2 infection. One entry per CDR3 protein results from TCRdb running MiXCR on the 5' RACE reads. The sample lists 65,000 to 95,000 distinct CDR3 sequences; approximately 5% were seen once. Specimen: whole blood, collected at baseline. These receptors all come from an adult who was a healthcare worker with PCR-confirmed SARS-CoV-2 infection or an uninfected control (not recorded which). Both conserved end residues are part of each CDR3. A D gene is named only where the DNA matches it firmly. Size tells how often a clone was seen (once, few, many) or the class of an expanded clone, and some rows leave it out.

clone_size | d_call | j_call | v_call | cdr3_nt | cdr3_aa
few | . | TRBJ2-1 | TRBV7-3 | TGTGCCAGCAGCGCCGGGGGATCCTTAGAGCAGTTCTTC | CASSAGGSLEQFF
few | . | TRBJ2-1 | TRBV5-1 | TGCGCCAGCAGCATGTACACACAGGTTCCCAATGAGCAGTTCTTC | CASSMYTQVPNEQFF
many | . | TRBJ2-1 | TRBV5-1 | TGCGCCAGCAGCTTTCAACGGGAGAGGAATGAGCAGTTCTTC | CASSFQRERNEQFF
many | . | TRBJ2-1 | TRBV28 | TGTGCCAGCAGAGCCGGACAAACTTCGCAGTTCTTC | CASRAGQTSQFF
many | TRBD2 | TRBJ2-7 | TRBV20-1 | TGCAGTGCTAGTACGGGAGGAGGGTCCTACGAGCAGTACTTC | CSASTGGGSYEQYF
few | TRBD1 | TRBJ2-5 | TRBV2 | TGTGCCAGCAGTGACAGGGGGCGCGAAGAGACCCAGTACTTC | CASSDRGREETQYF
many | . | TRBJ1-6 | TRBV18 | TGTGCCAGCTCACCAGGGCGAACACCCCTCCACTTT | CASSPGRTPLHF
many | . | TRBJ2-1 | TRBV29-1 | TGCAGCGTTGGGACTACTGCCTACAATGAGCAGTTCTTC | CSVGTTAYNEQFF
many | . | TRBJ2-5 | TRBV20-1 | TGCAGTGCTAGAGTATGGGGGGAAGAGACCCAGTACTTC | CSARVWGEETQYF
. | TRBD2 | TRBJ2-7 | TRBV28 | TGTGCCAGCAGTCCATGGACTAGCGGGAACTCCTACGAGCAGTACTTC | CASSPWTSGNSYEQYF
. | . | TRBJ1-3 | TRBV7-6 | TGTGCCAGCAGCCTACAGGACGCAAGCTCTGGAAACACCATATATTTT | CASSLQDASSGNTIYF
. | . | TRBJ2-2 | TRBV29-1 | TGCAGCGTTGAAGAGATAAACACCGGGGAGCTGTTTTTT | CSVEEINTGELFF
few | . | TRBJ2-3 | TRBV7-7 | TGTGCCAGCAGCTTAGGGAGTACTAGCACAGATACGCAGTATTTT | CASSLGSTSTDTQYF
few | . | TRBJ1-3 | TRBV3-1 | TGTGCCAGCAGCCAAGAGGACAGAGGAAACACCATATATTTT | CASSQEDRGNTIYF
many | TRBD1 | TRBJ1-4 | TRBV20-1 | TGCAGTGCCATTCCTACAGGGGGCTACGAAAAACTGTTTTTT | CSAIPTGGYEKLFF
. | TRBD2 | TRBJ2-7 | TRBV6-6 | TGTGCCAGCAGTTACTTGGCGGGAGGGCCCTACGAGCAGTACTTC | CASSYLAGGPYEQYF
many | . | TRBJ2-1 | TRBV12-3/TRBV12-4 | TGTGCCAGCAGTACCGGGACGCCGACCTACAATGAGCAGTTCTTC | CASSTGTPTYNEQFF
many | TRBD1 | TRBJ1-1 | TRBV20-1 | TGCAGTGCTTGGACAGGGAACACTGAAGCTTTCTTT | CSAWTGNTEAFF
many | . | TRBJ2-2 | TRBV25-1 | TGTGCCAGCACCTCAAGGAGGGACGGGGAGCTGTTTTTT | CASTSRRDGELFF
many | . | TRBJ1-5 | TRBV7-8 | TGTGCCAGCAGCTTAGTAGGGACACTTGGGGGCAATCAGCCCCAGCATTTT | CASSLVGTLGGNQPQHF
. | TRBD1 | TRBJ1-1 | TRBV4-1 | TGCGCCAGCAGCCAAGATAAAAAGAGACAGGGGAGGCTGGGCACTGAAGCTTTCTTT | CASSQDKKRQGRLGTEAFF
few | . | TRBJ1-4 | TRBV6-5 | TGTGCCAGCAAGACCCCGGGGGATGAAAAACTGTTTTTT | CASKTPGDEKLFF
few | . | TRBJ1-2 | TRBV27 | TGTGCCAGCCGGTCCTACTATGGCTACACCTTC | CASRSYYGYTF
many | . | TRBJ1-2 | TRBV5-6 | TGTGCCAGCATCCAAAGGGGTCAACTCTATGGCTACACCTTC | CASIQRGQLYGYTF
many | . | TRBJ1-5 | TRBV7-2 | TGTGCCAGCAGCGAGAGAACAGTTAATCAGCCCCAGCATTTT | CASSERTVNQPQHF